These 32 T cell receptor beta chains were sequenced from one sample in a study of blood T cell repertoires in COVID-19 (dated by TCRdb to 2020 to 2021). Library generation was performed with the immunoSEQ multiplex PCR assay. The immuneACCESS repertoire file appears here via TCRdb, limited to in-frame rearrangements. These files lack a portion of the clones; in checked studies, under half of the deficit traces to unresolved V genes, and the cause of the others is not known. The sample data list roughly 87,000 clones, and roughly 70% of these were observed just once. The ten largest clones take up approximately 15% of the sample. The sequenced sample consisted of peripheral blood. All receptors derive from a woman aged 80 or over with acute or convalescent COVID-19.

This sequence joins TRBV12-3 or TRBV12-4 and TRBJ1-2, with 7 bases fitting TRBD1. J lost 8 bases, V lost 6 bases, and 9 bases had no gene match. The CDR3 contains 13 residues. CDR3 DNA sequence: TGTGCCAGCAGACTTACTCGACAGGGAGGCTACACCTTC. Its protein product is CASRLTRQGGYTF.

The chain employs TRBV6-5 and TRBJ2-2, with unresolved D. This CDR3 is 14 amino acids long. Germline CDR1 is MNHEY and CDR2 is SVGAGI. The V end was cut by 5 bases, the J end by 3 bases, with 10 bases between. The CDR3, as DNA: TGTGCCAGCAGTAGATCGGTTCACACCGGGGAGCTGTTTTTT. This translates into CASSRSVHTGELFF.

This sequence joins TRBV9 and TRBJ2-2; D is perhaps TRBD2 (6 bases). Germline loops: CDR1 SGDLS, CDR2 YYNGEE. The V end was cut by 0 bases, the J end by 4 bases, with 10 bases between. CDR3 length: 15 residues. The chain's CDR3 is CASSVVGGPTGELFF. The CDR3 coding sequence is TGTGCCAGCAGCGTAGTCGGGGGACCCACCGGGGAGCTGTTTTTT.

The chain recombines TRBV28 with TRBJ2-7; no reliable D call. The CDR3 has 18 residues. V dropped 3 bases and J dropped 3 bases, with 24 bases sitting between them. CDR1 is MDHEN, CDR2 SYDVKM, per germline. The CDR3 is CASSFLRGSGHHRYEQYF. The DNA of the CDR3 is TGTGCCAGCAGTTTCTTGCGAGGATCTGGCCACCACCGCTACGAGCAGTACTTC.

CDR3 nucleotide sequence: TGTGCCAGCAAAGGCGGGGTGGACCAGCCCCAGCATTTT. Protein product: CASKGGVDQPQHF. The rearrangement uses TRBV2 and TRBJ1-5; D gene ambiguous. The CDR3 sequence is 13 residues long. V was shortened by 7 bases and J by 7 bases, with 14 bases between the two germline ends. Germline CDR1 reads SNHLY; CDR2 reads FYNNEI.

V and J are TRBV5-5 and TRBJ1-1; 9 positions agree with TRBD1. The V gene end was trimmed by 0 bases and the J gene end by 5 bases; junction bases not matched to a gene: 2. Germline lookup yields CDR1 SGHKS and CDR2 YYEKEE (reference sequence). This CDR3 contains 14 residues. In DNA form, the CDR3 reads TGTGCCAGCAGCTTGGCCGGGACAGGGACTGAAGCTTTCTTT. Amino acids: CASSLAGTGTEAFF.

The chain is built from TRBV14 and TRBJ2-5; TRBD1 agrees at 7 bases. The CDR3 extends over 13 amino acids. Germline CDR1 reads SGHDN; CDR2 reads FVKESK. Trimming took 6 bases from V and 3 from J; bases not matched to a gene: 4. As DNA, the CDR3 is TGTGCCAGCAGTCGCGACAGGGAAGAGACCCAGTACTTC. Translating gives CASSRDREETQYF.

This clone has just a few counts. The J gene is TRBJ1-1, the V gene TRBV20-1; the D is unclear. CDR1 is DFQATT and CDR2 is SNEGSKA in the germline V gene (reference sequence). Trimming took off 3 bases at V and 3 bases at J, with 8 bases between the two ends. CDR3 length: 12 amino acids. The CDR3 DNA follows: TGCAGTGCTAGTCCTACCTACACTGAAGCTTTCTTT. As protein: CSASPTYTEAFF.

V gene TRBV7-2 combines with J gene TRBJ1-5; D gene uncertain. Germline V gene lookup returns CDR1 SGHTA and CDR2 FQGNSA. The CDR3 consists of 13 residues. Trimming shortened V by 6 bases and J by 4 bases, and 10 bases separated the two germline ends. The CDR3 bases are TGTGCCAGCAGTTCCTCTTTGAATCAGCCCCAGCATTTT. Translated, it gives CASSSSLNQPQHF.

This sequence joins TRBV11-2 and TRBJ1-4; D is ambiguous. The CDR3 runs 14 residues. Trimming took off 2 bases at V and 3 bases at J, with 7 bases between the two ends. Germline CDR1 and CDR2: SGHAT and FQNNGV. The CDR3 loop is CASSLWGANEKLFF. The CDR3 bases are TGTGCCAGCAGCTTATGGGGAGCTAATGAAAAACTGTTTTTT.

This clone was found a few times. The V call is TRBV5-4, the J call TRBJ2-3, with D possibly being TRBD1 (6 bases). Deletions cut 1 base from V and 0 bases from J, with 12 bases between. The CDR3 totals 16 residues. Germline CDR1 is SGHNT and CDR2 is YYREEE (reference sequence). DNA for the CDR3: TGTGCCAGCAGCTTGAACCACAGGGTTAGCACAGATACGCAGTATTTT. Its protein product is CASSLNHRVSTDTQYF.

The chain employs TRBV18 and TRBJ2-3; TRBD1 might be the D (6 bases). The CDR3 runs to 16 residues. In germline, CDR1 is KGHSH, CDR2 LQKENI. The V end was cut by 3 bases, the J end by 1 base, with 14 bases between. CDR3: CASSPPGAGGTDTQYF. The CDR3, as DNA: TGTGCCAGCTCACCCCCAGGGGCTGGTGGCACAGATACGCAGTATTTT.

V and J are TRBV18 and TRBJ2-3; 14 bases match TRBD2. This CDR3 spans 19 amino acids. Germline V gives CDR1 KGHSH, CDR2 LQKENI. J lost 3 bases, V lost 4 bases, and 12 bases had no gene match. Here the CDR3 DNA reads TGTGCCAGCTCACGGGGACCTATGGGACTAGCGGGGGAGACAGATACGCAGTATTTT. This codes for CASSRGPMGLAGETDTQYF.

The chain combines TRBV5-6 with TRBJ1-1; D unresolved. This CDR3 is built from 12 residues. The V end was cut by 1 base, the J end by 2 bases, with 3 bases between. CDR1 SGHDT and CDR2 YYEEEE come from the germline V gene. CDR3 residues: CASSLPNTEAFF. CDR3 nucleotides: TGTGCCAGCAGCTTGCCTAACACTGAAGCTTTCTTT. The full variable domain, its missing parts supplied by reference TRBV5-6 and TRBJ1-1, is DAGVTQSPTHLIKTRGQQVTLRCSPKSGHDTVSWYQQALGQGPQFIFQYYEEEERQRGNFPDRFSGHQFPNYSSELNVNALLLGDSALYLCASSLPNTEAFFGQGTRLTVV.

The CDR3 DNA follows: TGTGCCAGCTCAGCGGGACGTACCGAAAAACTGTTTTTT. As protein: CASSAGRTEKLFF. The rearrangement uses TRBV18 and TRBJ1-4, with D possibly TRBD1 on 5 matching bases. CDR1 and CDR2 from the germline V gene are KGHSH and LQKENI. The V end lost 5 bases, the J end lost 8 bases, and 12 bases lay between the germline ends. The CDR3 covers 13 residues.

Only a few counts were recorded for this clone. The chain joins TRBV5-1 to TRBJ1-2, with no clear D. The germline V and J ends were trimmed by 6 bases and 2 bases, with 14 bases remaining between them. The CDR3 contains 14 residues. CDR1 SGHRS and CDR2 YFSETQ come from the germline V gene. For the CDR3, the DNA is TGCGCCAGCAACACTAACGACGGAAACTATGGCTACACCTTC. Protein sequence: CASNTNDGNYGYTF.

This clone was seen only a few times. The chain's CDR3 is CASNKGADQPQHF. CDR3 DNA: TGTGCCAGTAATAAGGGGGCTGACCAGCCCCAGCATTTT. The chain combines TRBV19 with TRBJ1-5; TRBD1 agrees at 7 bases. The CDR3 length is 13 residues. With V trimmed by 7 bases and J by 7 bases, 7 bases remained unmatched. Germline V gives CDR1 LNHDA, CDR2 SQIVND (reference sequence).

CDR3 protein: CASSFQGGDTEAFF. CDR3 DNA: TGTGCCAGCAGCTTTCAGGGTGGCGACACTGAAGCTTTCTTT. This chain links TRBV7-2 with TRBJ1-1; possibly TRBD1 for D (5 bases). Germline values: CDR1 SGHTA, CDR2 FQGNSA. Trimming took off 3 bases at V and 3 bases at J, with 11 bases between the two ends. The CDR3 spans 14 residues.

The gene calls are TRBV7-6 and TRBJ1-6; 7 nucleotides align to TRBD1. CDR1 and CDR2 (germline): SGHVS, FNYEAQ. V shed 5 bases, J shed 7 bases, and the junction held 8 bases outside the gene matches. This CDR3 has 15 residues. Here the CDR3 DNA reads TGTGCCAGCAGCAGGCCGGGACAGAGGAATTCACCCCTCCACTTT. Its translation: CASSRPGQRNSPLHF.

The chain couples TRBV11-2 to TRBJ2-1; TRBD2 matches at 9 bases. CDR3 length: 15 amino acids. Trimming took 3 bases from V and 3 from J; bases not matched to a gene: 3. Germline V gene sequence: CDR1 SGHAT, CDR2 FQNNGV. The CDR3 spells CASSFSGGIYNEQFF. CDR3 DNA sequence: TGTGCCAGCAGCTTCAGCGGGGGGATCTACAATGAGCAGTTCTTC.

The chain recombines TRBV29-1 with TRBJ2-3; TRBD1 agrees at 7 bases. V lost 6 bases, J lost 2 bases, and 5 bases stayed unmatched. Germline lookup yields CDR1 SQVTM and CDR2 ANQGSEA. The CDR3 spans 13 residues. In DNA, the CDR3 is TGCAGCGTCCCGGGACAGTACACAGATACGCAGTATTTT. Translated, it gives CSVPGQYTDTQYF.

The chain couples TRBV7-2 to TRBJ2-1; 8 bases are a match to TRBD2. J lost 8 bases, V lost 5 bases, and 5 bases had no gene match. This CDR3 contains 13 residues. Per germline, CDR1 SGHTA and CDR2 FQGNSA. The DNA for the CDR3 is TGTGCCAGCAGCGGAAGCGGGGGAGATGAGCAGTTCTTC. The encoded protein is CASSGSGGDEQFF. The full variable domain, with the rest looked up from reference TRBV7-2 and TRBJ2-1, is GAGVSQSPSNKVTEKGKDVELRCDPISGHTALYWYRQSLGQGLEFLIYFQGNSAPDKSGLPSDRFSAERTGGSVSTLTIQRTQQEDSAVYLCASSGSGGDEQFFGPGTRLTVL.

This chain links TRBV29-1 with TRBJ1-4; D gene uncertain. Germline V lookup: CDR1 SQVTM, CDR2 ANQGSEA. There are 15 residues in the CDR3. V lost 5 bases to trimming and J lost 4 bases, with 17 bases between them. For the CDR3, the DNA is TGCAGCGTTCGTTCTCTGCTACAGAATAATGAAAAACTGTTTTTT. The encoded protein is CSVRSLLQNNEKLFF.

The DNA of the CDR3 is TGTGCCAGCAGTCTCGATTATGCGGACGAGCAGTACTTC. As protein: CASSLDYADEQYF. This sequence joins TRBV7-9 and TRBJ2-7; the D is unclear. The germline V and J ends were trimmed by 6 bases and 5 bases, with 14 bases remaining between them. Germline CDR1 and CDR2: SEHNR and FQNEAQ (reference sequence). The CDR3 is 13 amino acids.

The table lists this clone with a few counts. The gene calls are TRBV5-1 and TRBJ1-5; D might be TRBD1 (5 bases). Looked up from germline, CDR1 is SGHRS and CDR2 is YFSETQ. V lost 0 bases and J 4 bases, leaving 8 bases between the germline ends. CDR3 size: 14 residues. CDR3 in DNA: TGCGCCAGCAGCTTGGGACAGCTAAATCAGCCCCAGCATTTT. Its translation is CASSLGQLNQPQHF.

J is TRBJ1-2 and V is TRBV29-1; D is unresolved. CDR1 SQVTM and CDR2 ANQGSEA come from the germline V gene. Trimming left V 3 bases short and J 7 bases short, with 6 bases between. This CDR3 comprises 10 residues. CDR3 coding DNA: TGCAGCGTTGACGATAGTGGCTACACCTTC. The encoded protein is CSVDDSGYTF. The variable domain in full, with the rest retrieved from reference TRBV29-1 and TRBJ1-2, is SAVISQKPSRDICQRGTSLTIQCQVDSQVTMMFWYRQQPGQSLTLIATANQGSEATYESGFVIDKFPISRPNLTFSTLTVSNMSPEDSSIYLCSVDDSGYTFGSGTRLTVV.

V is TRBV10-3 and J is TRBJ2-3, with TRBD1 identical over 7 bases. This CDR3 spans 13 amino acids. Germline V lookup: CDR1 ENHRY, CDR2 SYGVKD. J gave up 1 base and V 9 bases, and 4 bases lay outside the gene matches. The CDR3: CAINDRGTDTQYF. Here the CDR3 DNA reads TGTGCCATAAACGACAGGGGCACAGATACGCAGTATTTT.

For the CDR3, the DNA is TGTGCCAGCAGTTATGAGGATTTCTACGAGCAGTACTTC. Amino acid sequence: CASSYEDFYEQYF. The genes are TRBV6-2 or TRBV6-3 and TRBJ2-7; D is undetermined. This CDR3 has 13 amino acids. The V gene's germline CDR1 is MNHEY and CDR2 SVGEGT. V was clipped by 3 bases and J by 3 bases, with 9 bases between them.

The sample holds a few counts of this clone. The chain recombines TRBV5-6 with TRBJ2-7; 9 bases fit TRBD1. The CDR3 extends over 15 amino acids. The germline V gene encodes CDR1 SGHDT and CDR2 YYEEEE. The junction had 11 bases not matched to a gene; V was cut back by 4 bases and J by 6 bases. In DNA form, the CDR3 reads TGTGCCAGCAGCACTACCGGGACAGGGTATAGCGAGCAGTACTTC. Translation gives CASSTTGTGYSEQYF. Filled out from reference TRBV5-6 and TRBJ2-7, the complete variable domain reads DAGVTQSPTHLIKTRGQQVTLRCSPKSGHDTVSWYQQALGQGPQFIFQYYEEEERQRGNFPDRFSGHQFPNYSSELNVNALLLGDSALYLCASSTTGTGYSEQYFGPGTRLTVT.

The chain combines TRBV30 with TRBJ1-2, with no clear D. Trimming pared 4 bases from V and 7 bases from J, leaving 19 bases between. The CDR3 runs 14 residues. CDR1 and CDR2 (germline): GTSNPN, SVGIG (reference sequence). This chain's CDR3 is CAWKSGLRLGGYTF. In DNA, the CDR3 is TGTGCCTGGAAGTCAGGACTGAGACTCGGTGGCTACACCTTC.

The chain combines TRBV30 with TRBJ2-3; TRBD2 matches 10 bases. CDR1 is GTSNPN, CDR2 SVGIG, per germline (reference sequence). Unmatched junction bases numbered 2, after V lost 0 bases and J lost 5 bases. The CDR3 extends over 14 amino acids. In DNA form, the CDR3 reads TGTGCCTGGAGTGTACCTAGCGGGGGAGATACGCAGTATTTT. Protein product: CAWSVPSGGDTQYF.

The rearrangement joins TRBV15 to TRBJ1-6; 7 bases map to TRBD1. With 4 bases clipped from V and 9 bases from J, the junction kept 6 bases outside the gene matches. The CDR3 totals 14 residues. The germline gives CDR1 LNHNV, CDR2 YYDKDF (reference sequence). The DNA for the CDR3 is TGTGCCACCAGCACAGGACAGGATAGTTCACCCCTCCACTTT. Translated: CATSTGQDSSPLHF.